This TCR beta chain was sequenced for a study of T cell repertoires in cytomegalovirus infection. Study as a whole: Selected CMV epitopes included recently identified HLA-C-restricted ones as well as well-studied HLA-B-restricted ones. Matching HLA type, along with CMV infection, was indicated by public TCR beta signatures.

For this clonotype: Its antigen remains unknown.

The CDR3 is 17 residues long. Per germline, CDR1 LNHNV and CDR2 YYDKDF (reference sequence). V lost 0 bases to trimming and J lost 0 bases, with 11 bases between them. TCRdb redid the calling of the reads with MiXCR, one entry per CDR3 protein. The table includes approximately 770,000 distinct CDR3 sequences, 25% to 35% detected once. Study-level points and caveats: Cumulative frequency (of public TCR beta family members) identified carriers of CMV plus the relevant HLA. HLA-C-restricted CMV-specific TCR beta clonotypes were dominant in the ex vivo response.

The sample consisted of cultured CD8+ T cells from PBMCs, taken from culture after CMV antigen stimulation. The J gene is TRBJ1-4, the V gene TRBV15; perhaps TRBD1 as D (5 bases). This clonotype originated in a human donor in good health (CMV status not recorded). Some clones in this sample may be carry-over from other donors' samples. CDR3 nucleotide sequence: TGTGCCACCAGCAGAGACGACAGCGTCGCAACTAATGAAAAACTGTTTTTT. Translated, it gives CATSRDDSVATNEKLFF.